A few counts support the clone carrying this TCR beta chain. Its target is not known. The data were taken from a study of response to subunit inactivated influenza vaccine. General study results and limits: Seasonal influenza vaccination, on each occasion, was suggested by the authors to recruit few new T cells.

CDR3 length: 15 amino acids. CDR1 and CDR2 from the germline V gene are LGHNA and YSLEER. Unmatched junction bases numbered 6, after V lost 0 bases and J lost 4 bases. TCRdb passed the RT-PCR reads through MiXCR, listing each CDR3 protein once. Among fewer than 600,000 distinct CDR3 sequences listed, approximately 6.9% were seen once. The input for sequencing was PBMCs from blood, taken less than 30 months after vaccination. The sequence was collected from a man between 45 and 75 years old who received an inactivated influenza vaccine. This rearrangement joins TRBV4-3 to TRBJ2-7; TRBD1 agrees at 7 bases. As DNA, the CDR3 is TGCGCCAGCAGCCAAGATTACAACAGGGGTTACGAGCAGTACTTC. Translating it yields CASSQDYNRGYEQYF.